Detailed here is one T cell receptor beta chain. The antigen is unknown. Unstimulated regulatory T cells (CD4+CD25+CD127-), CD4+CD25- non-regulatory cells, CD4 and CD8 cells were FACS-sorted from thawed PBMCs. This specimen comes from a study of Tregs in tolerant kidney transplant recipients. The study, taken as a whole, reports: Activated donor B cell expansion appeared to reveal the most relevant donor-specific TCRbeta repertoire. The small number of patients limits these findings pending further validation. Biological reproducibility was not directly addressed, but technical replication error appeared minimal.

Sequencing used immunoSEQ multiplex PCR; TCRdb keeps in-frame clones, though not all of them. Of roughly 250,000 clones in the sample, 80% to 85% were seen once. This TCR was recovered from a human donor in good health. The sample was CD4+ T cells from blood.

The CDR3 is CASRDRPNQPQHF. The CDR3 region has the DNA TGTGCCAGCCGGGACAGGCCCAATCAGCCCCAGCATTTT. The gene calls are TRBV19 and TRBJ1-5; 8 bases fit TRBD1. CDR3 length: 13 amino acids. V dropped 9 bases and J dropped 3; count of bases not matched to a gene: 4. Germline V gives CDR1 LNHDA, CDR2 SQIVND (reference sequence).